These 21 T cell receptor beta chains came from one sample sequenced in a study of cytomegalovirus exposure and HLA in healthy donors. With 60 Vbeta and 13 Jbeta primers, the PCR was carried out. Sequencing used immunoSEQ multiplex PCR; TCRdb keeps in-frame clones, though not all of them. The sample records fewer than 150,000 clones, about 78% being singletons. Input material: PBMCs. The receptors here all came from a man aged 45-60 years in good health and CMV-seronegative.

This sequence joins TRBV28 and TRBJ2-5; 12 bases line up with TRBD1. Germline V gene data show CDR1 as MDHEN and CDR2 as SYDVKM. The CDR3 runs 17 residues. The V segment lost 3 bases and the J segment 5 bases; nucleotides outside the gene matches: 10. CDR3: CASSFRDRGRFTETQYF. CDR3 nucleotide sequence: TGTGCCAGCAGTTTCCGGGACAGGGGGCGTTTTACGGAGACCCAGTACTTC.

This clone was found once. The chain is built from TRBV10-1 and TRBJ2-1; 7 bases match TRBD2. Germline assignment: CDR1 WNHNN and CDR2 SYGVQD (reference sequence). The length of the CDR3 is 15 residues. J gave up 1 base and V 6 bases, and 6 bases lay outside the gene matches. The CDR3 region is CASRLSGISYNEQFF. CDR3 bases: TGCGCCAGCAGACTAAGCGGGATTTCCTACAATGAGCAGTTCTTC.

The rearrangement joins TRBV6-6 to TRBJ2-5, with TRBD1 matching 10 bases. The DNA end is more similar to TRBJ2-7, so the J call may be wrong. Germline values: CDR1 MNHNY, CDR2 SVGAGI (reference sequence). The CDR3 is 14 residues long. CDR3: CASSYSGQGNEQYF. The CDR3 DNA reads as TGTGCCAGCAGTTACTCGGGACAGGGGAACGAGCAGTACTTC.

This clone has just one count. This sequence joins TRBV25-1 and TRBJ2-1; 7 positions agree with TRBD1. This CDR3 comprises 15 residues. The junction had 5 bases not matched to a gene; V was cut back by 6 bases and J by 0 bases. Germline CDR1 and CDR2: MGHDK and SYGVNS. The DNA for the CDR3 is TGTGCCAGCAGCGCGGACAGGAGCTCCTACAATGAGCAGTTCTTC. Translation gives CASSADRSSYNEQFF.

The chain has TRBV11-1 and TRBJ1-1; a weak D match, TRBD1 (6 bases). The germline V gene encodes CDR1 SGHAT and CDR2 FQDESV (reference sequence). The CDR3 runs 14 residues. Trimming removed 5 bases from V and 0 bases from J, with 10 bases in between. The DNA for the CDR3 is TGTGCCAGCAGCACCAGGGGCATGAACACTGAAGCTTTCTTT. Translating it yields CASSTRGMNTEAFF.

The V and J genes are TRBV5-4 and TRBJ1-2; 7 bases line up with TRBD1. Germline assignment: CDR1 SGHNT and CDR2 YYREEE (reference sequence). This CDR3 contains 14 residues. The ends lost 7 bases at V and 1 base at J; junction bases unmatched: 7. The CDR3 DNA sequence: TGTGCCAGCGGAAAGGGACAGAATAACTATGGCTACACCTTC. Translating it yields CASGKGQNNYGYTF.

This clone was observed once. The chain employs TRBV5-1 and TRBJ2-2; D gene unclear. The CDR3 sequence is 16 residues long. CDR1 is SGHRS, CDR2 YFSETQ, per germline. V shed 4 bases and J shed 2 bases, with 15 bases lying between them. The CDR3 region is CASSTRNARNTGELFF. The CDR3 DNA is TGCGCCAGCAGCACAAGAAACGCTCGCAACACCGGGGAGCTGTTTTTT.

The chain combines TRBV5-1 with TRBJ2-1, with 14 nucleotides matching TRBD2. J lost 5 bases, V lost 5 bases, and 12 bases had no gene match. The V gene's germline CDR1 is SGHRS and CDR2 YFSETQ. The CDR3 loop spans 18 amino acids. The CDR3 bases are TGCGCCAGCAGTTCGGGACTAGCGGGAGTAGGAGGGGACAATGAGCAGTTCTTC. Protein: CASSSGLAGVGGDNEQFF.

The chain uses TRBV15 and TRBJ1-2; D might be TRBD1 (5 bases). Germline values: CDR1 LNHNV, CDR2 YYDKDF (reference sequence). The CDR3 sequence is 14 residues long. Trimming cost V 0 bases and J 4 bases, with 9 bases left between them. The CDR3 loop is CATSRDKGFYGYTF. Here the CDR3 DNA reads TGTGCCACCAGCAGAGATAAGGGGTTCTATGGCTACACCTTC. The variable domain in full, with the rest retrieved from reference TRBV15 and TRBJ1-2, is DAMVIQNPRYQVTQFGKPVTLSCSQTLNHNVMYWYQQKSSQAPKLLFHYYDKDFNNEADTPDNFQSRRPNTSFCFLDIRSPGLGDTAMYLCATSRDKGFYGYTFGSGTRLTVV.

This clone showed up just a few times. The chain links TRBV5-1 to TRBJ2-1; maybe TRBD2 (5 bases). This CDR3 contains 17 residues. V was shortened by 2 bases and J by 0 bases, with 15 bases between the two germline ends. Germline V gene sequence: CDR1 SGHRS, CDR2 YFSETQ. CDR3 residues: CASSLGLAASSYNEQFF. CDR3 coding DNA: TGCGCCAGCAGCTTAGGCCTAGCCGCGAGCTCCTACAATGAGCAGTTCTTC.

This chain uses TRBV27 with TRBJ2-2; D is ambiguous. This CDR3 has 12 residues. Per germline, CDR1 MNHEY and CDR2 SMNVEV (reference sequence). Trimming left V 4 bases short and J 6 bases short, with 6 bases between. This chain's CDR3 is CASSWAPGELFF. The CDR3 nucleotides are TGTGCCAGCAGTTGGGCGCCCGGGGAGCTGTTTTTT.

In DNA, the CDR3 is TGTGCCAGCAGAAAAGAGCGGGATCAGCCCCAGCATTTT. The encoded protein is CASRKERDQPQHF. V and J are TRBV2 and TRBJ1-5; D remains unclear. The CDR3 is made up of 13 amino acids. The germline V and J ends were trimmed by 6 bases and 5 bases, with 11 bases remaining between them. CDR1 and CDR2 from the germline V gene are SNHLY and FYNNEI.

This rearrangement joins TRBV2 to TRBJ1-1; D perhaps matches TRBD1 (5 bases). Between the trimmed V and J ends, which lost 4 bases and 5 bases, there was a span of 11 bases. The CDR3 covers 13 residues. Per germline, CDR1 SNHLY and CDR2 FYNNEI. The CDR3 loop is CASSGGTRTEAFF. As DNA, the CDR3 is TGTGCCAGCAGTGGGGGGACTAGGACTGAAGCTTTCTTT.

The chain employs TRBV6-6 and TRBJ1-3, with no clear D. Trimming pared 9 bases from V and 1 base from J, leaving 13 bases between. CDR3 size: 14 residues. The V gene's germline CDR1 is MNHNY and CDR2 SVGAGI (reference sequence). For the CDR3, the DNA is TGTGCCAGTGAAAGACATTTTTCTGGAAACACCATATATTTT. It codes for CASERHFSGNTIYF.

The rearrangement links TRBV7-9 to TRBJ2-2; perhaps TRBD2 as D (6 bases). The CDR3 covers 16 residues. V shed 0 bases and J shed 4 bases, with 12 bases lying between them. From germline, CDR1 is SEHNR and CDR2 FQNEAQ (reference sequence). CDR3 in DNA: TGTGCCAGCAGCTTAGCGGTCGGGAGAGGCACCGGGGAGCTGTTTTTT. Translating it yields CASSLAVGRGTGELFF.

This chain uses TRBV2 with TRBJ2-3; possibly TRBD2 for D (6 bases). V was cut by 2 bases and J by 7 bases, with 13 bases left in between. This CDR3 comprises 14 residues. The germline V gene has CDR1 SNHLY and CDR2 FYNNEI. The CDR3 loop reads CASSERGLQNTQYF. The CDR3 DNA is TGTGCCAGCAGTGAAAGGGGACTGCAGAATACGCAGTATTTT.

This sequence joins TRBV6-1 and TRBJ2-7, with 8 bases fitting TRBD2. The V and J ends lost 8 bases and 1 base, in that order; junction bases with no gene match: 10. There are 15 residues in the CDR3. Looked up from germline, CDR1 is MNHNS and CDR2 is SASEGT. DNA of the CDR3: TGTGCCAGCTTACTGGGACTAGTGGAGTCCTACGAGCAGTACTTC. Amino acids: CASLLGLVESYEQYF.

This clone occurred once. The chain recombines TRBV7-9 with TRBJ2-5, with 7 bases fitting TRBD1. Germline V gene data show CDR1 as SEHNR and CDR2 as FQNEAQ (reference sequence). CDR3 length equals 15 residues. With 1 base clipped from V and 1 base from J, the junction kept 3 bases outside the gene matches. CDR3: CASSLGTGTQETQYF. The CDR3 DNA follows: TGTGCCAGCAGCTTAGGGACAGGTACCCAAGAGACCCAGTACTTC.

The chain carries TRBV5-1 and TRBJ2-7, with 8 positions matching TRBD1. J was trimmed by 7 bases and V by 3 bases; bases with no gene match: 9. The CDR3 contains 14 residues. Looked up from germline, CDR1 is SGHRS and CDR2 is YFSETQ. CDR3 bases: TGCGCCAGCAGCTCGGGACAGGTATTGGGAGAGCAGTACTTC. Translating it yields CASSSGQVLGEQYF.

The CDR3 DNA sequence: TGTGCCAGCAGCTTGGTCCAGGGCTTCAATCAGCCCCAGCATTTT. Amino acids: CASSLVQGFNQPQHF. The rearrangement links TRBV5-4 to TRBJ1-5; D is possibly TRBD1 (5 bases). The CDR3 contains 15 residues. V was shortened by 0 bases and J by 3 bases, with 10 bases between the two germline ends. From germline, CDR1 is SGHNT and CDR2 YYREEE (reference sequence).

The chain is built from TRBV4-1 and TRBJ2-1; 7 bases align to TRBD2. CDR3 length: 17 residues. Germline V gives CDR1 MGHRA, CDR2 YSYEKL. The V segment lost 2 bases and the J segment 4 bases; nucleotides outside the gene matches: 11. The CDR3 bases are TGCGCCAGCAGCCAACCGAAAAGCGGGACCCCTTACAATGAGCAGTTCTTC. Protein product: CASSQPKSGTPYNEQFF.